The 8 T cell receptor beta chains in this list originate from one sample, sequenced in a study of glioma-infiltrating T cells. Amplification of TCR alpha and beta CDR3 regions from RNA used iRepertoire nested multiplex PCR. TCRdb ran MiXCR on the multiplex PCR reads and lists one entry per CDR3 protein. This table holds tens of thousands of distinct CDR3 sequences, under 30% found once. Material for sequencing was glioma tissue, nonneoplastic brain tissue, or PBMCs (not recorded which). Every receptor here comes from a human donor with low-grade glioma or glioblastoma, undergoing nonglioma brain surgery, or in good health (not recorded which).

This clonotype was seen a few times. The chain has TRBV11-1 and TRBJ2-3, with TRBD2 as a possible D gene (5 bases). Germline V gene sequence: CDR1 SGHAT, CDR2 FQDESV (reference sequence). This CDR3 contains 12 residues. The V and J ends lost 4 bases and 3 bases respectively, with 5 bases between them. CDR3 residues: CASSWETDTQYF. The DNA for the CDR3 is TGTGCCAGCAGCTGGGAGACAGATACGCAGTATTTT.

V gene TRBV14 combines with J gene TRBJ2-1; 8 bases match TRBD2. Germline CDR1 reads SGHDN; CDR2 reads FVKESK. The CDR3 totals 17 residues. V lost 0 bases and J lost 7; bases outside the gene matches: 11. As DNA, the CDR3 is TGTGCCAGCAGCCAAGATAGGATGCGGACTAGCCGGAATGAGCAGTTCTTC. Translated: CASSQDRMRTSRNEQFF.

This clonotype was counted many times. CDR3 protein: CSATATANTEAFF. The CDR3 bases are TGCAGTGCAACCGCAACAGCGAACACTGAAGCTTTCTTT. The V and J genes are TRBV20-1 and TRBJ1-1; no definite D call. The CDR3 sequence is 13 residues long. Trimming cost V 6 bases and J 1 base, with 12 bases left between them. Germline V gene data show CDR1 as DFQATT and CDR2 as SNEGSKA (reference sequence).

This clonotype was counted once. This sequence joins TRBV29-1 and TRBJ2-3, with D uncertain. The CDR3 runs 15 residues. Trimming left V 6 bases short and J 0 bases short, with 16 bases between. The germline V gene encodes CDR1 SQVTM and CDR2 ANQGSEA. CDR3 in amino acids: CSVARFVESTDTQYF. CDR3 DNA: TGCAGCGTCGCCCGCTTTGTGGAAAGCACAGATACGCAGTATTTT.

This clonotype was recorded many times. This chain links TRBV6-1 with TRBJ1-2, with 7 positions matching TRBD1. In germline, CDR1 is MNHNS, CDR2 SASEGT. This CDR3 is 15 amino acids long. V gave up 6 bases and J gave up 2 bases; unmatched junction bases: 9. The CDR3 coding sequence is TGTGCCAGCAGCTGGAACAGGGGTTTCAACTATGGCTACACCTTC. This gives the protein CASSWNRGFNYGYTF.

By proportion, this clonotype is large. The gene calls are TRBV20-1 and TRBJ2-7; D perhaps matches TRBD1 (5 bases). Trimming took 2 bases from V and 1 from J, leaving 12 bases between them. Per germline, CDR1 DFQATT and CDR2 SNEGSKA (reference sequence). The CDR3 is made up of 14 amino acids. DNA of the CDR3: TGCAGTGCTAGACTCGTGACAGAGTCCTACGAGCAGTACTTC. Protein product: CSARLVTESYEQYF.

In this sample, this clonotype turned up a few times. This rearrangement joins TRBV5-5 to TRBJ2-3; TRBD1 is a possible D gene (5 bases). CDR1 and CDR2 (germline): SGHKS, YYEKEE (reference sequence). The CDR3 runs 13 residues. Trimming pared 1 base from V and 5 bases from J, leaving 8 bases between. The CDR3 region is CASSLNRQDTQYF. As DNA, the CDR3 is TGTGCCAGCAGCTTGAACAGGCAAGATACGCAGTATTTT.

The chain's CDR3 is CSARDRRGGAYEQYF. For the CDR3, the DNA is TGCAGTGCTAGAGATAGGCGTGGCGGGGCCTACGAGCAGTACTTC. The chain is built from TRBV20-1 and TRBJ2-7; D is possibly TRBD2 (6 bases). Germline V lookup: CDR1 DFQATT, CDR2 SNEGSKA (reference sequence). V lost 0 bases to trimming and J lost 2 bases, with 14 bases between them. The CDR3 consists of 15 residues.